The clone carrying this TCR beta chain was picked up one time. Its antigen remains unknown. The data stem from a study of OX40 agonist ivuxolimab in advanced cancers. Study context: Hepatocellular carcinoma, melanoma, renal cell or head and neck cancer occurred in dose-escalation patients. People who had prior anti-PD-1, anti-PD-L1 or anti-CTLA-4 therapy could take part, and 35% to 50% had some.

CDR3 length equals 13 residues. CDR1 is SGHRS, CDR2 YFSETQ, per germline. V dropped 4 bases and J dropped 4 bases, with 11 bases sitting between them. Produced via immunoSEQ multiplex PCR; TCRdb's table is partial and in-frame only. The sample yields around 60,000 clones, roughly 87% seen once. Study-level findings and limits: Some of the lowest clonal expansion was seen in partial responders at 0.1-3.0 mg/kg.

Sequenced material: CD4+ or CD8+ T cells sorted from blood, taken in a trial of the OX40 agonist ivuxolimab. The sequence was obtained from an adult with an advanced solid tumor such as melanoma, head and neck, liver or kidney cancer. The chain is built from TRBV5-1 and TRBJ2-5; D not certain. The CDR3 is CASSTGLGETQYF. CDR3 bases: TGCGCCAGCAGCACGGGCTTGGGAGAGACCCAGTACTTC. Full variable domain (rest looked up from reference TRBV5-1 and TRBJ2-5): KAGVTQTPRYLIKTRGQQVTLSCSPISGHRSVSWYQQTPGQGLQFLFEYFSETQRNKGNFPGRFSGRQFSNSRSEMNVSTLELGDSALYLCASSTGLGETQYFGPGTRLLVL.